A single sample gave rise to the 26 T cell receptor beta chains below, sequenced in a study of early T cells in non-severe SARS-CoV-2 infection. TCRdb re-called the 5' RACE reads with MiXCR, one entry per CDR3 protein. The sample records some 50,000 distinct CDR3 sequences, roughly 9.2% being singletons. The source material was whole blood. These receptors all come from an adult who was a healthcare worker with PCR-confirmed SARS-CoV-2 infection or an uninfected control (not recorded which).

This clonotype was seen a few times. The chain is built from TRBV7-9 and TRBJ2-3; D is undetermined. Germline V CDR1 and CDR2: SEHNR, FQNEAQ (reference sequence). V was trimmed by 1 base and J by 4 bases, leaving 6 bases between them. The CDR3 covers 13 residues. CDR3 DNA: TGTGCCAGCAGCTTAGTTGGGGCAGATACGCAGTATTTT. Its translation: CASSLVGADTQYF.

At least ten counts were recorded for this clonotype. This rearrangement joins TRBV7-9 to TRBJ2-7; D remains ambiguous. CDR1 is SEHNR, CDR2 FQNEAQ, per germline (reference sequence). The ends were cut back, 1 base at V and 5 bases at J, with 15 bases in the middle. The CDR3 sequence is 15 residues long. CDR3 sequence reads: CASSLGNPGIDEQYF. For the CDR3, the DNA is TGTGCCAGCAGCTTAGGAAACCCTGGAATCGACGAGCAGTACTTC.

Note on this clonotype: Germline is not matched at one junction end, which may reflect a read error. The V gene is TRBV12-3 or TRBV12-4, the J gene TRBJ2-1, with 13 bases identical to TRBD2. The CDR3 length is 18 residues. The CDR3: CASSPKRTSGGLYNEQSF. The CDR3 DNA follows: TGTGCCAGCAGTCCGAAAAGGACTAGCGGGGGTCTCTACAATGAGCAGTCCTTC.

The rearrangement uses TRBV25-1 and TRBJ2-5; no clear D. Germline values: CDR1 MGHDK, CDR2 SYGVNS. V lost 6 bases and J lost 4, with 6 bases in between. The CDR3 loop spans 11 amino acids. DNA for the CDR3: TGTGCCAGCAGGGAACGAGAGACCCAGTACTTC. This gives the protein CASRERETQYF.

This clonotype was counted many times. The rearrangement uses TRBV20-1 and TRBJ2-3; 10 nucleotides align to TRBD2. The junction had 12 bases not matched to a gene; V was cut back by 4 bases and J by 2 bases. Germline CDR1 is DFQATT and CDR2 is SNEGSKA (reference sequence). This CDR3 spans 17 amino acids. The CDR3 spells CSATDYSSGGFTDTQYF. For the CDR3, the DNA is TGCAGTGCTACCGACTATTCTAGCGGGGGATTCACAGATACGCAGTATTTT.

This clonotype showed up many times. The chain is built from TRBV11-2 and TRBJ2-2; no definite D call. Deletions cut 8 bases from V and 7 bases from J, with 17 bases between. This CDR3 is 14 amino acids long. CDR1 and CDR2 from the germline V gene are SGHAT and FQNNGV. The DNA of the CDR3 is TGTGCCAGCTTACCCGGGCTTATCAGCGGGGAGCTGTTTTTT. Translated: CASLPGLISGELFF.

The gene calls are TRBV5-4 and TRBJ1-2; D ambiguous. V dropped 3 bases and J dropped 5 bases, with 8 bases sitting between them. The CDR3 has 12 residues. Per the germline V gene, CDR1 is SGHNT and CDR2 is YYREEE (reference sequence). The CDR3 DNA reads TGTGCCAGCAGCTCCGACCGGTATGGCTACACCTTC. Its translation: CASSSDRYGYTF.

This clonotype showed up just once. Given a much more abundant clone one base away, this may be a read error. The chain uses TRBV5-1 and TRBJ1-4; the D gene is possibly TRBD1 (5 bases). From germline, CDR1 is SGHRS and CDR2 YFSETQ. This CDR3 has 15 residues. CDR3 bases: TGCGTCAGCAGCTCGGGGACGACGGGCCGGGAAAAACTGTTTTTT. Translating gives CVSSSGTTGREKLFF. The variable domain in full, with the rest retrieved from reference TRBV5-1 and TRBJ1-4, is KAGVTQTPRYLIKTRGQQVTLSCSPISGHRSVSWYQQTPGQGLQFLFEYFSETQRNKGNFPGRFSGRQFSNSRSEMNVSTLELGDSALYLCVSSSGTTGREKLFFGSGTQLSVL.

The chain recombines TRBV20-1 with TRBJ1-6; D call uncertain. Germline assignment: CDR1 DFQATT and CDR2 SNEGSKA (reference sequence). Trimming pared 3 bases from V and 7 bases from J, leaving 7 bases between. This CDR3 comprises 12 residues. CDR3 amino acids: CSARVPNSPLHF. CDR3 nucleotide sequence: TGCAGTGCTAGGGTCCCGAATTCACCCCTCCACTTT.

This clonotype occurred many times. The V call is TRBV7-8, the J call TRBJ2-7; D gene unclear. The CDR3 has 15 residues. V shed 1 base and J shed 1 base, with 11 bases lying between them. The V gene's germline CDR1 is SGHVS and CDR2 FQNEAQ. CDR3 DNA sequence: TGTGCCAGCAGCTTAGACTATGGGTCGTCCTACGAGCAGTACTTC. As protein: CASSLDYGSSYEQYF.

This clonotype was counted many times. Here the CDR3 DNA reads TGCGCCAGCAGTGAGCCTGGGACGGAGAACACTGAAGCTTTCTTT. Its translation: CASSEPGTENTEAFF. The chain joins TRBV10-2 to TRBJ1-1, with D maybe TRBD1 (5 bases). Germline CDR1 is WSHSY and CDR2 is SAAADI. V lost 2 bases and J 1 base, leaving 11 bases between the germline ends. The CDR3 totals 15 residues.

The chain carries TRBV11-2 and TRBJ1-1; D remains unclear. This CDR3 is built from 13 residues. The V end lost 5 bases, the J end lost 1 base, and 8 bases lay between the germline ends. Looked up from germline, CDR1 is SGHAT and CDR2 is FQNNGV. CDR3 amino acids: CASSPPRNTEAFF. The CDR3 DNA reads TGTGCCAGCAGCCCGCCGCGGAACACTGAAGCTTTCTTT.

The chain links TRBV29-1 to TRBJ1-2; D gene unclear. Trimming stripped 6 bases from V and 6 bases from J, with 11 bases between. CDR3 length: 11 residues. Per germline, CDR1 SQVTM and CDR2 ANQGSEA. CDR3 nucleotide sequence: TGCAGCGTCGAGGATCGTGATGGCTACACCTTC. It specifies CSVEDRDGYTF.

The genes are TRBV28 and TRBJ2-3, with D perhaps matching TRBD2 (5 bases). This CDR3 contains 15 residues. V was pared by 6 bases and J by 3 bases, with 16 bases between. Germline V lookup: CDR1 MDHEN, CDR2 SYDVKM. The CDR3 is CASSPGGLRTDTQYF. CDR3 nucleotide sequence: TGTGCCAGCAGCCCGGGCGGACTCCGAACAGATACGCAGTATTTT.

In its sample, this clonotype was seen a few times. V gene TRBV7-6 combines with J gene TRBJ2-7; TRBD1 might be the D (6 bases). Germline V gene sequence: CDR1 SGHVS, CDR2 FNYEAQ. The CDR3 is 14 residues long. V was trimmed by 4 bases and J by 5 bases, leaving 15 bases between them. In DNA, the CDR3 is TGTGCCAGCAGCTCTACAGGGAATTCCCACGAGCAGTACTTC. Translated, it gives CASSSTGNSHEQYF.

This clonotype was found many times. The V call is TRBV7-9, the J call TRBJ1-1, with a tentative D call TRBD1 (6 bases). Germline CDR1 is SEHNR and CDR2 is FQNEAQ (reference sequence). The CDR3 consists of 13 residues. V shed 6 bases and J shed 6 bases, with 14 bases lying between them. The CDR3 nucleotides are TGTGCCAGCAGTCAAGATGAGGGGGCTGAAGCTTTCTTT. As protein: CASSQDEGAEAFF.

This clonotype has ten or more counts. The J gene is TRBJ2-3, the V gene TRBV15; D might be TRBD1 (7 bases). Germline lookup yields CDR1 LNHNV and CDR2 YYDKDF (reference sequence). The CDR3 has 16 amino acids. The V end was cut by 0 bases, the J end by 6 bases, with 16 bases between. CDR3 in amino acids: CATSRDRMTGRDTQYF. CDR3 bases: TGTGCCACCAGCAGAGATCGTATGACAGGGAGGGATACGCAGTATTTT. Complete variable domain (other parts from reference TRBV15 and TRBJ2-3): DAMVIQNPRYQVTQFGKPVTLSCSQTLNHNVMYWYQQKSSQAPKLLFHYYDKDFNNEADTPDNFQSRRPNTSFCFLDIRSPGLGDTAMYLCATSRDRMTGRDTQYFGPGTRLTVL.

This clonotype came up many times. The chain joins TRBV11-1 to TRBJ2-3; possibly TRBD1 or TRBD2 for D (5 bases each). This CDR3 is built from 16 residues. V was pared by 5 bases and J by 0 bases, with 15 bases between. Germline V gene lookup returns CDR1 SGHAT and CDR2 FQDESV (reference sequence). This CDR3 reads CASSIGAGYSTDTQYF. The CDR3 DNA sequence: TGTGCCAGCAGCATCGGGGCAGGGTACAGCACAGATACGCAGTATTTT.

The CDR3 loop reads CASSETRTVVNTEAFF. For the CDR3, the DNA is TGTGCCAGCAGTGAAACTCGGACCGTAGTGAACACTGAAGCTTTCTTT. V usage is TRBV2 and J usage is TRBJ1-1; D is uncertain. Trimming removed 2 bases at V and 0 bases at J, with 13 bases between. CDR3 length: 16 residues. The germline V gene has CDR1 SNHLY and CDR2 FYNNEI.

This clonotype was detected ten times or more. This chain uses TRBV30 with TRBJ2-2; 9 bases align to TRBD1. The CDR3 runs to 14 residues. CDR1 and CDR2 from the germline V gene are GTSNPN and SVGIG (reference sequence). V shed 2 bases, J shed 5 bases, and the junction held 3 bases outside the gene matches. Here the CDR3 reads CAWSTTGGTGELFF. The CDR3 bases are TGTGCCTGGAGTACGACAGGGGGAACCGGGGAGCTGTTTTTT.

Many counts were recorded for this clonotype. The rearrangement links TRBV7-2 to TRBJ2-5; D is ambiguous. The germline CDR1 and CDR2 sequences are SGHTA and FQGNSA. This CDR3 is built from 13 residues. V was pared by 1 base and J by 4 bases, with 7 bases between. CDR3 protein: CASSLVKGETQYF. CDR3 bases: TGTGCCAGCAGCTTAGTTAAGGGAGAGACCCAGTACTTC.

This clonotype was detected many times. The chain carries TRBV7-8 and TRBJ1-1, with a tentative D call TRBD1 (5 bases). The CDR3 totals 17 residues. V gave up 7 bases and J gave up 0 bases, with 21 bases separating them. Germline CDR1 and CDR2: SGHVS and FQNEAQ. This chain's CDR3 is CASTLVITSGLNTEAFF. In nucleotides, the CDR3 is TGTGCCAGCACTCTCGTCATTACGTCGGGGCTGAACACTGAAGCTTTCTTT.

The chain uses TRBV20-1 and TRBJ1-5, with a tentative D call TRBD1 (5 bases). Germline lookup yields CDR1 DFQATT and CDR2 SNEGSKA (reference sequence). The CDR3 has 14 residues. The V end was cut by 3 bases, the J end by 3 bases, with 12 bases between. CDR3 amino acids: CSASAAGLNQPQHF. CDR3 bases: TGCAGTGCTAGTGCGGCGGGACTCAATCAGCCCCAGCATTTT.

In its sample, this clonotype was seen many times. The chain is built from TRBV5-5 and TRBJ2-1, with D maybe TRBD1 (6 bases). The CDR3 contains 14 residues. V was pared by 1 base and J by 1 base, with 6 bases between. Germline assignment: CDR1 SGHKS and CDR2 YYEKEE (reference sequence). The CDR3 DNA reads as TGTGCCAGCAGCTTGCAGGGGTCCTACAATGAGCAGTTCTTC. Protein: CASSLQGSYNEQFF.

The chain carries TRBV6-6 and TRBJ2-7; the D gene is possibly TRBD2 (6 bases). The V gene lost 5 bases and the J gene lost 7 bases, with 18 bases spanning the gap. Per germline, CDR1 MNHNY and CDR2 SVGAGI (reference sequence). The CDR3 contains 14 residues. The CDR3 coding sequence is TGTGCCAGCAGTCATTTCGGGGGTAGGGGTGAGCAGTACTTC. Protein sequence: CASSHFGGRGEQYF.

This clonotype was found many times. The CDR3 protein is CASTLASGLADTQYF. The CDR3 bases are TGTGCCAGCACCCTCGCGTCGGGGCTTGCAGATACGCAGTATTTT. The chain uses TRBV12-3 or TRBV12-4 and TRBJ2-3; D is tentatively TRBD1 or TRBD2 (5 bases each). CDR3 size: 15 residues. V was cut by 7 bases and J by 4 bases, with 18 bases left in between.